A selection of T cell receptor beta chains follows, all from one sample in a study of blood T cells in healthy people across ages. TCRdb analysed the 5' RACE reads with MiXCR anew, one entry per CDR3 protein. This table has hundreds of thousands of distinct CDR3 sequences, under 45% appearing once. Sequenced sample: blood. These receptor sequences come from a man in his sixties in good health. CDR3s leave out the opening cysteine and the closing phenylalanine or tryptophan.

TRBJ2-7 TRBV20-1 SARFTGGTYEQY
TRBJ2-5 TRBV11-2 ASSLDLSGRETQY
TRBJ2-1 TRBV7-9 ASSRYHEQF
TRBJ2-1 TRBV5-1 ASSFGIAGVSYNEQF
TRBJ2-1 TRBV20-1 SASDWSSYNEQF
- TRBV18 ASSPPGVHEQY
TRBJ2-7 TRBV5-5 ASSLDRVPSYEQY
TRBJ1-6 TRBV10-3 AISELDSPLH
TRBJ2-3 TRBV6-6 ASSRLADTDTQY
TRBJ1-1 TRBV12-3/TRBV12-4 ASRGVGRSLNTEAF
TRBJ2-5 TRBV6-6 ASSAGLAGNEQY
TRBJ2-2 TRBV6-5 ASSWDRANTGELF
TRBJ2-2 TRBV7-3 ASSPGLPGELF
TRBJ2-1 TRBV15 ATSSGGQYNGQF
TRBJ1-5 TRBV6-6 ASRRTASNQPQH
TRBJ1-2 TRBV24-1 ATSEEGNYGYT
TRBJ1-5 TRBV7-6 ASSPAYNQPQH
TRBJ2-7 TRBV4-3 ASSRELQGTGGRDEQY
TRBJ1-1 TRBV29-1 SVVEGIVHTEAF
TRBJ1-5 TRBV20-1 SGVRGYGPSNQPQH
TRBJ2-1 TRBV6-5 ASSYSGGRETQF
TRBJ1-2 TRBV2 ASRVLTGQQVGYT
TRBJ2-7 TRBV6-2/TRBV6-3 ASSYSGTGFYEQY
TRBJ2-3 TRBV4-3 ASSQDLRGGSDTQY
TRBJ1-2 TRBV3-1 ASSHLDGQNYGYT
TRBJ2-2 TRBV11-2 ASSLVAATGELF
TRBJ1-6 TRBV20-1 SAKDRGTGSPLH
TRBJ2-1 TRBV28 TSKVAGDTPYNEQF
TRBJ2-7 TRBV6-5 ASSYSEGVDEQY
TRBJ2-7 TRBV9 ASSPSQWTDYEQY
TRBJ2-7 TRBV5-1 ASSLGTVGIEQY
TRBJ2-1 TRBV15 ATSRAVPGLAGENEQF
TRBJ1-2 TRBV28 ASTDKGADGYT
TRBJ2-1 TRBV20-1 SAMTGQGARLDEQF
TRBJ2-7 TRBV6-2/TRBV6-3 ASRSRAHLAYEQY
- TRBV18 ASSSSSSNEQY
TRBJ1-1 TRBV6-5 ASNSRGENTEAF
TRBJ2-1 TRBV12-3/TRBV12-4 ASSDHGTSDNERF
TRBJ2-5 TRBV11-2 ASSLGGVAQY
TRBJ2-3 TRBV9 ASSVVASGGDTQY
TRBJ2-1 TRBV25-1 ASSGTSYSEQF
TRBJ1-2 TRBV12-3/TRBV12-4 ASSFRDSRNYGYT